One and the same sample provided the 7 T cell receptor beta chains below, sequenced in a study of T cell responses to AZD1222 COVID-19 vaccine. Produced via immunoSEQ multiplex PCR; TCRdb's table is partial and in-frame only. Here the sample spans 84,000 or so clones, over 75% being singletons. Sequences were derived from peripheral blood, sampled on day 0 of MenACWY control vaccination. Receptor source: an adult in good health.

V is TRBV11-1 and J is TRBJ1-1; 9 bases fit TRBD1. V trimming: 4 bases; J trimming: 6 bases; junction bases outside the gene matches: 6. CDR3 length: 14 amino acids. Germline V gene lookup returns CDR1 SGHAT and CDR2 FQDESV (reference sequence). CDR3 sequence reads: CASSYRGQGAEAFF. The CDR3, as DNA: TGTGCCAGCAGCTACAGGGGGCAAGGCGCTGAAGCTTTCTTT.

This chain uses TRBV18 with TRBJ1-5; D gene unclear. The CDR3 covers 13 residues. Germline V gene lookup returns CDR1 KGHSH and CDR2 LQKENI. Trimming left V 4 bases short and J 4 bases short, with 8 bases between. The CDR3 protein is CASSLARNQPQHF. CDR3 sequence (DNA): TGTGCCAGCTCACTAGCGAGGAATCAGCCCCAGCATTTT.

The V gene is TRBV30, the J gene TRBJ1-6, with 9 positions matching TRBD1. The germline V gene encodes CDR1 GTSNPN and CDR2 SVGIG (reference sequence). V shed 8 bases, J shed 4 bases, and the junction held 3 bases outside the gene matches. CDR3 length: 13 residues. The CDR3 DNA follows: TGTGCCCGAGGACAGGGGTATAATTCACCCCTCCACTTT. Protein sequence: CARGQGYNSPLHF.

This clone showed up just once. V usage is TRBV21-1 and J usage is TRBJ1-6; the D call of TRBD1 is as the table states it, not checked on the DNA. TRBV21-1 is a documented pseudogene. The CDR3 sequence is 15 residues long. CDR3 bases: TGTGCCAGCAGCCTCCGGACAGGGGGAGGGTCACCCCTCCACTTT. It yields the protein CASSLRTGGGSPLHF.

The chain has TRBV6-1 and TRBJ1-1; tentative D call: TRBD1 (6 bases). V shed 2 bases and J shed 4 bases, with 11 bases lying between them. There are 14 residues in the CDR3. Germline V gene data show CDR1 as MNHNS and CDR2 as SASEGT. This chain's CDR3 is CASSELHRATEAFF. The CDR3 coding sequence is TGTGCCAGCAGTGAACTTCACAGGGCCACTGAAGCTTTCTTT.

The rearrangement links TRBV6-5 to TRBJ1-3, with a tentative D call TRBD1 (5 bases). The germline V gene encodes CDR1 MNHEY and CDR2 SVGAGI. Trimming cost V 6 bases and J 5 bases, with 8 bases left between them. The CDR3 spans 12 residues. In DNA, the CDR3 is TGTGCCAGCAGCCAGGGTAGAAACACCATATATTTT. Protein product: CASSQGRNTIYF.

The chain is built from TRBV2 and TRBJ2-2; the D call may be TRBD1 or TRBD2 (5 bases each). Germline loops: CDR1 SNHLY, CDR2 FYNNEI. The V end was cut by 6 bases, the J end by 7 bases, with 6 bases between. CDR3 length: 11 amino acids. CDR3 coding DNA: TGTGCCAGCAGGGGACGCGGGGAGCTGTTTTTT. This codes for CASRGRGELFF.